This paragraph reports one TCR beta chain. Authors' data handling: Junction-only immunoSEQ sequences carried no quality scores, so filtering differed. Profiling relied on immunoSEQ multiplex PCR, and the TCRdb table lists in-frame clones only, not all of them. The V and J calls and the clone size are those of that table, but D and trimming were determined from the DNA. In the table there are 2 million to 2.5 million clones, under 95% of which are singletons. The sample comes from a study of shared clonotypes between healthy human individuals. Trimming cost V 3 bases and J 7 bases; bases outside gene matches: 8. Germline V gives CDR1 LNHDA, CDR2 SQIVND (reference sequence). The CDR3 is 15 amino acids.

The clonotype was recovered from a man aged 18 to 35 in good health. Some clones in this sample may be carry-over from other donors' samples. The sequencing input was naive CD4+ T cells from PBMCs. This sample's subset: CD45RA+ positively selected. V usage is TRBV19 and J usage is TRBJ1-5, with 8 bases matching TRBD1. The CDR3 sequence is CASSIERTGSQPQHF. The CDR3 DNA reads as TGTGCCAGTAGTATCGAGAGGACAGGGTCACAGCCCCAGCATTTT.